These 9 T cell receptor beta chains share one sample of origin, sequenced in a study of T cells after yellow fever vaccination. TCRdb re-called the 5' RACE reads through MiXCR, storing one row per CDR3 protein. The table lists some 240,000 distinct CDR3 sequences, 5.2% of them singletons. This specimen was CD4+ T cells sorted from PBMCs, taken on the day of the yellow fever booster vaccination. These receptors all come from a man aged 18 to 35 who received the YFV17D yellow fever vaccine.

This clonotype was counted ten times or more. The rearrangement links TRBV29-1 to TRBJ1-2; TRBD1 might be the D (6 bases). CDR1 is SQVTM, CDR2 ANQGSEA, per germline. V lost 0 bases, J lost 4 bases, and 12 bases lay in between. The CDR3 extends over 14 amino acids. The CDR3 region has the DNA TGCAGCGTTGAAGATCCAGGGGCGAGCTATGGCTACACCTTC. Its protein is CSVEDPGASYGYTF.

This clonotype has ten or more counts. The V gene is TRBV7-2, the J gene TRBJ2-7; 7 nucleotides line up with TRBD2. CDR1 is SGHTA and CDR2 is FQGNSA in the germline V gene. The ends lost 7 bases at V and 6 bases at J; junction bases unmatched: 9. CDR3 length: 13 residues. The CDR3 spells CASTAREPGEQYV. CDR3 coding DNA: TGTGCCAGCACAGCGCGGGAGCCTGGCGAGCAGTACGTC.

This clonotype came up a few times. The rearrangement uses TRBV7-2 and TRBJ2-1; 11 bases are shared with TRBD2. The CDR3 contains 15 residues. Germline assignment: CDR1 SGHTA and CDR2 FQGNSA. The J segment lost 7 bases and the V segment lost 0 bases, leaving 2 bases of the junction unmatched. CDR3 in amino acids: CASSLALAGGNEQFF. The DNA for the CDR3 is TGTGCCAGCAGCTTAGCCCTAGCGGGGGGAAATGAGCAGTTCTTC.

This clonotype was counted ten times or more. The chain has TRBV29-1 and TRBJ2-1, with TRBD1 as a possible D gene (6 bases). CDR3 length: 12 amino acids. Germline V gene sequence: CDR1 SQVTM, CDR2 ANQGSEA. Written as DNA, the CDR3 is TGCACCTCTAATAAGGGGGACAATGAGCAGTTCTTC. This encodes CTSNKGDNEQFF.

This clonotype was picked up many times. The chain employs TRBV20-1 and TRBJ2-3; maybe TRBD1 (5 bases). Germline V gene data show CDR1 as DFQATT and CDR2 as SNEGSKA (reference sequence). Deletions cut 3 bases from V and 3 bases from J, with 10 bases between. The CDR3 totals 13 residues. Written as DNA, the CDR3 is TGCAGTGCTAGGGTCTCAGGGACAGATACGCAGTATTTT. Its protein is CSARVSGTDTQYF.

This clonotype was observed at least ten times. The chain combines TRBV4-2 with TRBJ2-1; a possible D gene is TRBD2 (5 bases). V gave up 0 bases and J gave up 5 bases, with 11 bases separating them. Per germline, CDR1 LGHNA and CDR2 YNFKEQ. The CDR3 is 15 amino acids. CDR3 region: CASSQDPTRDNEQFF. CDR3 in DNA: TGTGCCAGCAGCCAAGACCCTACTAGGGACAATGAGCAGTTCTTC.

This clonotype showed up many times. This rearrangement joins TRBV4-3 to TRBJ2-2; TRBD2 matches 7 bases. The CDR3 is made up of 16 amino acids. Trimming removed 1 base from V and 2 bases from J; junction bases left unmatched: 4. Per germline, CDR1 LGHNA and CDR2 YSLEER. The CDR3 DNA is TGCGCCAGCAGCCAAGGGGGGGGATCCAACACCGGGGAGCTGTTTTTT. Protein: CASSQGGGSNTGELFF.

This clonotype was observed a few times. The CDR3 reads CASTLTASGANVLTF. The CDR3 nucleotides are TGTGCCAGCACCCTGACAGCCTCTGGGGCCAACGTCCTGACTTTC. This chain links TRBV5-6 with TRBJ2-6; TRBD1 is a possible D gene (5 bases). CDR3 length equals 15 residues. V lost 6 bases and J lost 0, with 10 bases in between. Germline lookup yields CDR1 SGHDT and CDR2 YYEEEE.

There are many counts of this clonotype. The chain combines TRBV6-5 with TRBJ2-4; 11 bases line up with TRBD1. The CDR3 has 17 amino acids. In germline, CDR1 is MNHEY, CDR2 SVGAGI. V shed 5 bases, J shed 2 bases, and the junction held 8 bases outside the gene matches. CDR3 sequence: CASSPGQGVVTKNIQYF. The CDR3, as DNA: TGTGCCAGCAGTCCGGGACAGGGGGTTGTTACCAAAAACATTCAGTACTTC.